The 28 T cell receptor beta chains reported below all come from one sample, sequenced in a study of metastatic and nonmetastatic thyroid tumors. Thyroid surgery was performed in patients who had received no treatment beforehand. MiXCR reprocessed the PCR reads for TCRdb. The sample lists about 16,000 clones, under 30% occurring once. The sequenced sample was adjacent normal tissue. Every receptor here comes from a female donor with papillary thyroid cancer or a benign thyroid nodule (not recorded which). Some clones in this sample may be carry-over from other donors' samples.

The chain is built from TRBV11-2 and TRBJ2-1; 9 nucleotides align to TRBD2. The CDR3 totals 16 residues. Germline values: CDR1 SGHAT, CDR2 FQNNGV. J lost 3 bases, V lost 5 bases, and 8 bases had no gene match. The CDR3 region is CASSPRLAVNYNEQFF. The CDR3 DNA follows: TGTGCCAGCAGCCCGCGACTAGCGGTGAACTACAATGAGCAGTTCTTC.

Of note for this clone: At one end the junction does not follow the germline gene, possibly because of a read error. The genes are TRBV6-5 and TRBJ2-7; 9 positions agree with TRBD2. This CDR3 is 17 amino acids long. The germline V gene has CDR1 MNHEY and CDR2 SVGAGI. Here the CDR3 reads CASSYRHLSGGNYEQWF. The CDR3 region has the DNA TGTGCCAGCAGTTACCGACACCTTAGCGGGGGAAACTACGAGCAGTGGTTC.

This clone was observed at least ten times. The chain uses TRBV29-1 and TRBJ2-3; 12 bases are shared with TRBD2. V was pared by 1 base and J by 7 bases, with 18 bases of the junction left unmatched. The CDR3 is made up of 19 amino acids. The germline gives CDR1 SQVTM, CDR2 ANQGSEA. The CDR3 loop is CSVEVASGRAGMIGNTQYF. CDR3 DNA sequence: TGCAGCGTTGAAGTAGCTAGCGGGAGGGCCGGTATGATAGGGAATACGCAGTATTTT.

The sample holds many counts of this clone. The genes are TRBV20-1 and TRBJ2-1; 11 nucleotides match TRBD2. The CDR3 contains 15 residues. CDR1 DFQATT and CDR2 SNEGSKA come from the germline V gene (reference sequence). The V segment lost 2 bases and the J segment 8 bases; nucleotides outside the gene matches: 8. CDR3 in amino acids: CSARPRLAGGDEQFF. In nucleotides, the CDR3 is TGCAGTGCTAGACCGAGGCTAGCGGGAGGTGATGAGCAGTTCTTC.

A word on this clone: Relative to the germline gene, one junction end is altered; a read error may explain this. V is TRBV6-5 and J is TRBJ2-5, with a possible D match to TRBD2 (6 bases). From germline, CDR1 is MNHEY and CDR2 SVGAGI. This CDR3 spans 16 amino acids. CDR3 coding DNA: TGTTCCAGCATTCGTGGACTGGCGGGATCCCAAGAGACCCAGTACTTC. Its protein is CSSIRGLAGSQETQYF.

This chain links TRBV5-5 with TRBJ2-7; D is unclear. Per the germline V gene, CDR1 is SGHKS and CDR2 is YYEKEE (reference sequence). V gave up 0 bases and J gave up 1 base, with 11 bases separating them. The CDR3 is 15 residues long. The CDR3: CASSLAAVVSYEQYF. In DNA, the CDR3 is TGTGCCAGCAGCTTGGCGGCTGTGGTATCCTACGAGCAGTACTTC. The entire variable domain, with the rest obtained from reference TRBV5-5 and TRBJ2-7, is as follows: DAGVTQSPTHLIKTRGQQVTLRCSPISGHKSVSWYQQVLGQGPQFIFQYYEKEERGRGNFPDRFSARQFPNYSSELNVNALLLGDSALYLCASSLAAVVSYEQYFGPGTRLTVT.

This clone showed up just a few times. The sample contains more than one DNA sequence encoding this CDR3. V is TRBV28 and J is TRBJ2-4, with TRBD2 identical over 7 bases. This CDR3 comprises 17 residues. Per germline, CDR1 MDHEN and CDR2 SYDVKM. J gave up 4 bases and V 4 bases, and 13 bases lay outside the gene matches. CDR3 sequence reads: CASSWVRSGISKNIQYF. CDR3 nucleotides: TGTGCCAGCAGTTGGGTTCGCAGCGGGATTTCGAAAAACATTCAGTACTTC.

The chain employs TRBV20-1 and TRBJ2-7, with D possibly TRBD2 on 5 matching bases. The CDR3 contains 13 residues. Germline V gives CDR1 DFQATT, CDR2 SNEGSKA (reference sequence). The CDR3 here is CSAHSGKSYEQYF. The DNA of the CDR3 is TGCAGCGCTCATTCGGGGAAATCCTACGAGCAGTACTTC.

With regard to this clone: A read error is possible here, since a much larger clone lies one base away. The V call is TRBV6-5, the J call TRBJ2-5; perhaps TRBD2 as D (7 bases). The CDR3 runs 17 residues. CDR1 is MNHEY, CDR2 SVGAGI, per germline. The CDR3: CASSYGSRGGGQETEYF. Written as DNA, the CDR3 is TGTGCCAGCAGTTACGGATCAAGGGGAGGGGGGCAAGAGACCGAGTACTTC.

This clone was seen repeatedly, ten times or more. The V and J genes are TRBV10-3 and TRBJ1-5; 10 nucleotides line up with TRBD1. The ends lost 10 bases at V and 4 bases at J; junction bases unmatched: 10. The CDR3 totals 15 residues. Germline-derived CDR1 and CDR2 are ENHRY and SYGVKD. This chain's CDR3 is CATRQGAVGNQPQHF. The CDR3 DNA reads as TGTGCCACCCGACAGGGGGCGGTGGGAAATCAGCCCCAGCATTTT.

In this sample, this clone turned up a few times. This chain uses TRBV28 with TRBJ2-7; 9 nucleotides line up with TRBD2. The CDR3 contains 16 residues. With V trimmed by 4 bases and J by 5 bases, 12 bases remained unmatched. Germline CDR1 MDHEN, CDR2 SYDVKM. CDR3 sequence reads: CASSSTPGTSLDEQYF. The CDR3 region has the DNA TGTGCCAGCAGTTCCACCCCGGGGACTAGCCTCGACGAGCAGTACTTC. The complete variable domain, with remaining parts taken from reference TRBV28 and TRBJ2-7, reads DVKVTQSSRYLVKRTGEKVFLECVQDMDHENMFWYRQDPGLGLRLIYFSYDVKMKEKGDIPEGYSVSREKKERFSLILESASTNQTSMYLCASSSTPGTSLDEQYFGPGTRLTVT.

Worth noting for this clone: Sequence at one end of the junction differs from germline and may be a read error. This chain uses TRBV7-7 with TRBJ2-1; the D is unclear. This CDR3 has 13 amino acids. In germline, CDR1 is SSHAT, CDR2 FNYEAQ (reference sequence). The CDR3 DNA sequence: TGTGCTAGCATCATTTCTATCGCCAATGAGCAGTTCTTC. It specifies CASIISIANEQFF.

This clone has only a few counts. A much larger clone differs by one base, so this may be a read error. V and J are TRBV10-3 and TRBJ2-3; D call uncertain. The CDR3 runs 12 residues. CDR1 and CDR2 from the germline V gene are ENHRY and SYGVKD. Trimming removed 4 bases from V and 13 bases from J, with 15 bases in between. The CDR3 nucleotides read TGTGCCATCAGTGGGAACAGTAGTGACGAGTATTTT. Translated: CAISGNSSDEYF.

This clone was seen many times. The J gene is TRBJ2-5, the V gene TRBV20-1; tentative D call: TRBD2 (7 bases). The V gene's germline CDR1 is DFQATT and CDR2 SNEGSKA (reference sequence). The V and J ends lost 2 bases and 5 bases respectively, with 15 bases between them. This CDR3 comprises 14 residues. CDR3 loop: CSARSGGSRETQYF. CDR3 nucleotide sequence: TGCAGTGCTAGATCGGGGGGCAGCCGCGAGACCCAGTACTTC.

This clone was seen once. A much larger clone sits a single nucleotide away, making a read error possible. The rearrangement joins TRBV18 to TRBJ2-1; D gene uncertain. Germline lookup yields CDR1 KGHSH and CDR2 LQKENI. The CDR3 contains 16 residues. V was pared by 0 bases and J by 0 bases, with 9 bases between. CDR3 sequence (DNA): TGTGCCAGCTCACCACCCCCCTGGAGCTCCTACAATGAGCAGTTCTTC. It is translated as CASSPPPWSSYNEQFF.

This clone was seen at least ten times. V gene TRBV18 combines with J gene TRBJ2-5, with a possible D match to TRBD1 (6 bases). Germline-derived CDR1 and CDR2 are KGHSH and LQKENI. The CDR3 is 14 residues long. The ends were cut back, 4 bases at V and 4 bases at J, with 13 bases in the middle. The chain's CDR3 is CASSRTDRAETQYF. CDR3 bases: TGTGCCAGCTCACGGACGGACAGAGCAGAGACCCAGTACTTC.

This clone was recorded a few times. At one of its ends the junction is not consistent with the germline gene, which may arise from a read error. V usage is TRBV12-3 or TRBV12-4 and J usage is TRBJ1-3; D may be TRBD1 (5 bases). The CDR3 extends over 13 amino acids. The chain's CDR3 is CASHWGSVNTIYF. CDR3 bases: TGTGCCAGCCATTGGGGCTCTGTAAACACCATATATTTT.

This clone was seen many times. The chain couples TRBV9 to TRBJ2-7; D uncertain. V shed 4 bases and J shed 0 bases, with 8 bases lying between them. CDR3 length equals 13 residues. Looked up from germline, CDR1 is SGDLS and CDR2 is YYNGEE. The CDR3 is CASSNTTSYEQYF. For the CDR3, the DNA is TGTGCCAGCAGCAATACCACCTCCTACGAGCAGTACTTC.

This chain links TRBV20-1 with TRBJ2-3, with 8 bases fitting TRBD2. V shed 3 bases, J shed 4 bases, and the junction held 6 bases outside the gene matches. The CDR3 contains 14 residues. Per the germline V gene, CDR1 is DFQATT and CDR2 is SNEGSKA (reference sequence). The CDR3 coding sequence is TGCAGTGCTAGTCGGGCGGGAGGTTCAGATACGCAGTATTTT. This translates into CSASRAGGSDTQYF.

This clone counts as medium-sized. The chain is built from TRBV20-1 and TRBJ2-7; TRBD2 agrees at 7 bases. Per the germline V gene, CDR1 is DFQATT and CDR2 is SNEGSKA (reference sequence). There are 14 residues in the CDR3. Trimming removed 6 bases from V and 7 bases from J; junction bases left unmatched: 15. This CDR3 reads CSATGLDPIGEQYF. CDR3 nucleotides: TGCAGTGCCACAGGACTAGATCCCATCGGGGAGCAGTACTTC.

This chain joins TRBV4-1 and TRBJ2-5, with D perhaps TRBD2 (7 bases). The CDR3 length is 15 residues. Germline CDR1 reads MGHRA; CDR2 reads YSYEKL. Trimming stripped 0 bases from V and 4 bases from J, with 12 bases between. Written as DNA, the CDR3 is TGCGCCAGCAGCCAAGATCCGGGGGGCTTAGAGACCCAGTACTTC. This translates into CASSQDPGGLETQYF.

Sample share makes this clone medium-sized. The chain recombines TRBV12-3 or TRBV12-4 with TRBJ1-2; tentative D call: TRBD1 (5 bases). The CDR3 length is 14 residues. Trimming removed 6 bases from V and 1 base from J, with 12 bases in between. In DNA form, the CDR3 reads TGTGCCAGCAGCCCCACGACAGATAACTATGGCTACACCTTC. As protein: CASSPTTDNYGYTF.

The CDR3 sequence is CASSLRGQGIRQPQHF. In DNA, the CDR3 is TGTGCCAGCAGCTTACGCGGACAGGGGATACGGCAGCCCCAGCATTTT. The chain carries TRBV5-6 and TRBJ1-5; TRBD1 agrees at 9 bases. The germline V gene encodes CDR1 SGHDT and CDR2 YYEEEE. The CDR3 contains 16 residues. V lost 2 bases and J lost 7; bases outside the gene matches: 10.

This clone was detected many times. The rearrangement joins TRBV20-1 to TRBJ2-6; D ambiguous. Germline loops: CDR1 DFQATT, CDR2 SNEGSKA (reference sequence). The CDR3 sequence is 12 residues long. Trimming left V 4 bases short and J 1 base short, with 2 bases between. This chain's CDR3 is CSAISGANVLTF. The CDR3, as DNA: TGCAGTGCTATATCTGGGGCCAACGTCCTGACTTTC.

This clone is labeled as medium-sized. V is TRBV7-2 and J is TRBJ2-7; D might be TRBD1 (6 bases). The CDR3 is 16 residues long. Germline V gene sequence: CDR1 SGHTA, CDR2 FQGNSA. Trimming pared 5 bases from V and 0 bases from J, leaving 17 bases between. The CDR3 DNA reads TGTGCCAGCAGCATTGGCTTTGGGACATTCTCCTACGAGCAGTACTTC. Translating it yields CASSIGFGTFSYEQYF.

In its sample, this clone ranks as medium-sized (0.01 to 0.1%). The chain combines TRBV6-5 with TRBJ1-5; D gene uncertain. The CDR3 runs to 13 residues. The V and J ends lost 2 bases and 0 bases respectively, with 2 bases between them. Germline V lookup: CDR1 MNHEY, CDR2 SVGAGI. As DNA, the CDR3 is TGTGCCAGCAGTTACGGTAGCAATCAGCCCCAGCATTTT. It specifies CASSYGSNQPQHF.

This clone is deemed medium-sized. The chain employs TRBV19 and TRBJ1-1; D is possibly TRBD1 (6 bases). The V gene's germline CDR1 is LNHDA and CDR2 SQIVND (reference sequence). The CDR3 has 14 residues. Trimming left V 3 bases short and J 1 base short, with 9 bases between. CDR3 sequence (DNA): TGTGCCAGTAGTATTTACAGGGCGAACACTGAAGCTTTCTTT. It translates to CASSIYRANTEAFF.

Judged by abundance, this clone is medium-sized. This CDR3 is also generated by other DNA sequences in the sample. The V and J genes are TRBV6-1 and TRBJ2-2; TRBD2 agrees at 9 bases. This CDR3 spans 17 amino acids. Germline V gene data show CDR1 as MNHNS and CDR2 as SASEGT. With V trimmed by 0 bases and J by 3 bases, 5 bases remained unmatched. The CDR3 DNA follows: TGTGCCAGCAGTGAAGCGAGGACTAGCGCGTACACCGGGGAGCTGTTTTTT. Its protein product is CASSEARTSAYTGELFF.